This TCR beta chain was documented in a study of T cells in Graves' hyperthyroidism and ophthalmopathy. Study results and caveats: With a median lead of roughly 6.8 months before onset, the model predicted ophthalmopathy.

The CDR3 regions of TCR beta were amplified from RNA transcripts. The HTBI set primed first-round TCR CDR3 RT-PCR. From the multiplex PCR reads, TCRdb called clonotypes with MiXCR, one entry per CDR3 protein. Of 490,000 or so distinct CDR3 sequences listed, 22% were seen once; the top ten hold about 49%. Uncontrolled infections, other autoimmune diseases, pregnancy or lactation led to exclusion of patients. Clinical symptoms, serum thyroxine, TRAb, thyroid ultrasound and orbital computed tomography established diagnosis. Under 12 ml fresh peripheral blood yielded the PBMCs. The CDR3 is made up of 13 amino acids. The germline gives CDR1 SNHLY, CDR2 FYNNEI. The ends were cut back, 7 bases at V and 3 bases at J, with 12 bases in the middle. This clonotype was observed a handful of times. Its antigen is not known.

This receptor was identified in an older woman with Graves' ophthalmopathy. The sequenced sample consisted of blood. The V and J genes are TRBV2 and TRBJ2-5, with TRBD1 as a possible D gene (8 bases). CDR3 in amino acids: CASITGGEETQYF. CDR3 nucleotides: TGTGCCAGCATCACAGGGGGGGAAGAGACCCAGTACTTC.